This T cell receptor (beta chain) was identified in a study of T cell responses to AZD1222 COVID-19 vaccine. For this clone: Its antigen is not identified.

Germline values: CDR1 MNHEY, CDR2 SMNVEV (reference sequence). This CDR3 is 17 amino acids long. Trimming took 5 bases from V and 6 from J; bases not matched to a gene: 19. General study points: Only 6 or 7 people who got AZD1222 tested seropositive at baseline. Nearly half of the spike-specific TCRs reportedly recognize variant regions that carry no mutations. Increases in Spike-specific TCR breadth and depth were seen after two AZD1222 doses. In a largely white British group with more females than males, clonal diversity was possibly underestimated.

Here immunoSEQ multiplex PCR was the method, and the copy in TCRdb shows in-frame clones only, minus some. The table lists 150,000 to 200,000 clones, more than 80% of them singletons. The chain joins TRBV27 to TRBJ2-7; 7 nucleotides agree with TRBD1. The TCR comes from an adult in good health. The source material was peripheral blood, sampled on day 0 of AZD1222 vaccination. The CDR3 DNA follows: TGTGCCAGCAGTCCGCCACGGGTCGACAGGGTACGGGTCGAGCAGTACTTC. This gives the protein CASSPPRVDRVRVEQYF.